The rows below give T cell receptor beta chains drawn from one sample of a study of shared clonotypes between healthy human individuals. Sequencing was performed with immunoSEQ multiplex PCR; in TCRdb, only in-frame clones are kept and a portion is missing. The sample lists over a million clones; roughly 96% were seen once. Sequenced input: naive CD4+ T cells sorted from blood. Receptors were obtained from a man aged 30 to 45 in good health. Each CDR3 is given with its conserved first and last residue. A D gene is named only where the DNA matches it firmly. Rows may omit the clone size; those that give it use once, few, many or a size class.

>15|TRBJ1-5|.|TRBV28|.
CASSPQRGAGPPQHF
TGTGCCAGCAGCCCTCAGCGGGGGGCGGGTCCGCCCCAGCATTTT
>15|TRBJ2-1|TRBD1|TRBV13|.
CASSLDREIHNEQFF
TGTGCCAGCAGCTTGGACAGGGAGATCCACAATGAGCAGTTCTTC
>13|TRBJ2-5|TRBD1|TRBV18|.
CASSRDREKTQYF
TGTGCCAGCTCACGGGACAGGGAAAAGACCCAGTACTTC
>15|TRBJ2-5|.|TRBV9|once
CASSSLGGYQETQYF
TGTGCCAGCAGCTCACTGGGGGGCTACCAAGAGACCCAGTACTTC
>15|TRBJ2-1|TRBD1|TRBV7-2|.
CASSGTGGVGNEQFF
TGTGCCAGCAGCGGAACAGGGGGCGTCGGCAATGAGCAGTTCTTC
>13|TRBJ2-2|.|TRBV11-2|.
CASSVLAGGELFF
TGTGCCAGCAGCGTTTTAGCCGGCGGGGAGCTGTTTTTT
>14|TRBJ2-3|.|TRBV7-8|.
CASSLESTTHTQYF
TGTGCCAGCAGCTTAGAATCAACCACACATACGCAGTATTTT
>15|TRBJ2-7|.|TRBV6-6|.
CASRRSNRDTYEQYF
TGTGCCAGCAGGAGAAGTAACAGGGACACCTACGAGCAGTACTTC
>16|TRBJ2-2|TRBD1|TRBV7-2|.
CASSHITGETTGELFF
TGTGCCAGCAGCCACATTACAGGGGAAACCACCGGGGAGCTGTTTTTT
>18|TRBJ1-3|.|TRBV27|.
CASSLRLPGSSSGNTIYF
TGTGCCAGCAGTTTAAGGCTCCCAGGGTCGAGCTCTGGAAACACCATATATTTT
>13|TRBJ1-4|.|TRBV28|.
CASSIRGQEKLFF
TGTGCCAGCAGTATCAGAGGACAGGAAAAACTGTTTTTT
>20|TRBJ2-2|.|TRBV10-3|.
CAISRFGRGPQGINTGELFF
TGTGCCATCAGTCGCTTTGGCCGGGGCCCCCAGGGGATTAACACCGGGGAGCTGTTTTTT
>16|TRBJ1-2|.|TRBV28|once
CASSFTGGGTNYGYTF
TGTGCCAGCAGTTTTACAGGAGGAGGAACTAACTATGGCTACACCTTC
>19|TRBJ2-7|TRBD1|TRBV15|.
CATSRGGTGGPPLPYEQYF
TGTGCCACCAGCAGGGGGGGAACAGGGGGCCCACCGTTACCCTACGAGCAGTACTTC
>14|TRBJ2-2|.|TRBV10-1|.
CASSEIIDPGELFF
TGCGCCAGCAGTGAGATAATAGACCCCGGGGAGCTGTTTTTT
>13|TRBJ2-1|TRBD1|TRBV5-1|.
CASRTGELHEQFF
TGCGCCAGCAGGACAGGGGAGTTACATGAGCAGTTCTTC
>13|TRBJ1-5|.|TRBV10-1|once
CASSAGPNQPQHF
TGCGCCAGCAGTGCAGGGCCGAATCAGCCCCAGCATTTT
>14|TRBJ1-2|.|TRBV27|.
CASSPQTGNYGYTF
TGTGCCAGCAGTCCACAGACGGGTAACTATGGCTACACCTTC